The clone carrying this TCR beta chain was picked up one time. Study processing details: Amplified reference gene primers provided the basis for estimating nucleated cell counts. Libraries were prepared by immunoSEQ multiplex PCR; TCRdb keeps only in-frame clonotypes and omits some of them. V and J calls and clone size are as listed in that table; D and trimming were resolved from the DNA. The sample holds 90,000 to 120,000 clones; roughly 80% are singletons and the top ten take 2.5% to 3.5%. The record originates from a study of blood T cell repertoires in COVID-19. Study summary: Sites across the United States, Italy and Spain contributed samples from acute and convalescent COVID-19.

The CDR3 covers 15 residues. With V trimmed by 4 bases and J by 7 bases, 5 bases remained unmatched. The germline V gene has CDR1 GTSNPN and CDR2 SVGIG (reference sequence). The receptor was isolated from a woman at least 80 years old with active or convalescent COVID-19. The gene calls are TRBV30 and TRBJ2-2; 14 bases map to TRBD2. The sequencing sample was made of peripheral blood. The CDR3 DNA sequence: TGTGCCTGGACTGGGACTAGCGGGGGTCACGGGGAGCTGTTTTTT. Protein product: CAWTGTSGGHGELFF. The complete variable domain, with remaining parts taken from reference TRBV30 and TRBJ2-2, reads SQTIHQWPATLVQPVGSPLSLECTVEGTSNPNLYWYRQAAGRGLQLLFYSVGIGQISSEVPQNLSASRPQDRQFILSSKKLLLSDSGFYLCAWTGTSGGHGELFFGEGSRLTVL.